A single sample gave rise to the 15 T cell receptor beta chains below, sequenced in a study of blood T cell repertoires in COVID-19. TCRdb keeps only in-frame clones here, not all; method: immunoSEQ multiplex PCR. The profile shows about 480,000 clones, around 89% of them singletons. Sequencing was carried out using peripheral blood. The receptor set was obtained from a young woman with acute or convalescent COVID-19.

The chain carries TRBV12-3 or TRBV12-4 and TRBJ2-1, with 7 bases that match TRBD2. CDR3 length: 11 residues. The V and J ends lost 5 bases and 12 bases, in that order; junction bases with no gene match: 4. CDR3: CASSRDYVQFF. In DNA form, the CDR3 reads TGTGCCAGCAGTCGGGACTACGTGCAGTTCTTC.

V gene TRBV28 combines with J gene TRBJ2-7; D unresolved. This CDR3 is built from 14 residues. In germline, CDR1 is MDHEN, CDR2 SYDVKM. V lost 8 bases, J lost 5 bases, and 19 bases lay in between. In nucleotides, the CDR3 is TGTGCCAGCCGACCAAGCCCCACTAAAGACGAGCAGTACTTC. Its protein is CASRPSPTKDEQYF.

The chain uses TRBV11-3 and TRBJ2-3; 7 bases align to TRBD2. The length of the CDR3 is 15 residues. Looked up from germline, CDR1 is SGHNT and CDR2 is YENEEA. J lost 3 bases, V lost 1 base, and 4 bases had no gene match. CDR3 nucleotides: TGTGCCAGCAGCTTAGGGCTAGCGGATACAGATACGCAGTATTTT. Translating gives CASSLGLADTDTQYF. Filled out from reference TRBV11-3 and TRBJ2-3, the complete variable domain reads EAGVVQSPRYKIIEKKQPVAFWCNPISGHNTLYWYLQNLGQGPELLIRYENEEAVDDSQLPKDRFSAERLKGVDSTLKIQPAELGDSAVYLCASSLGLADTDTQYFGPGTRLTVL.

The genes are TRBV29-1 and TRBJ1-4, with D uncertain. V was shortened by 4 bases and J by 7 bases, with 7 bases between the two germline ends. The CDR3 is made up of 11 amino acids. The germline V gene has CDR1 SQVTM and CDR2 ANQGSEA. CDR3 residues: CSVGVFEKLFF. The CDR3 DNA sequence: TGCAGCGTTGGAGTATTTGAAAAACTGTTTTTT.

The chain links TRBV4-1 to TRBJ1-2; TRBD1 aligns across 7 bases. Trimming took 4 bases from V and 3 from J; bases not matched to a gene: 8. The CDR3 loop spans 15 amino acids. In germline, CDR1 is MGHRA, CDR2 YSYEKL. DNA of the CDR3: TGCGCCAGCAGCCCCACTCGACAGGGCGACTATGGCTACACCTTC. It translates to CASSPTRQGDYGYTF.

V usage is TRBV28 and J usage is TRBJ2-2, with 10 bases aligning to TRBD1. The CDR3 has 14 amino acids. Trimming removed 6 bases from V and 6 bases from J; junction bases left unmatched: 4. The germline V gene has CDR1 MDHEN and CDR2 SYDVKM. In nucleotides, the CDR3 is TGTGCCAGCAGGTGGGGGACAGGGGCCGGGGAGCTGTTTTTT. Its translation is CASRWGTGAGELFF. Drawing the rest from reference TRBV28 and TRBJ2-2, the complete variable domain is DVKVTQSSRYLVKRTGEKVFLECVQDMDHENMFWYRQDPGLGLRLIYFSYDVKMKEKGDIPEGYSVSREKKERFSLILESASTNQTSMYLCASRWGTGAGELFFGEGSRLTVL.

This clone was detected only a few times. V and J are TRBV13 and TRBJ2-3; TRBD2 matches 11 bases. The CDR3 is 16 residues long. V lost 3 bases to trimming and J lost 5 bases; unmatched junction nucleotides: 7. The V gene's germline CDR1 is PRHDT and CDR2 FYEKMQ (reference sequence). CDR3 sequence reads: CASSLVAGGQGDTQYF. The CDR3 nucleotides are TGTGCCAGCAGCTTGGTAGCGGGGGGGCAAGGAGATACGCAGTATTTT.

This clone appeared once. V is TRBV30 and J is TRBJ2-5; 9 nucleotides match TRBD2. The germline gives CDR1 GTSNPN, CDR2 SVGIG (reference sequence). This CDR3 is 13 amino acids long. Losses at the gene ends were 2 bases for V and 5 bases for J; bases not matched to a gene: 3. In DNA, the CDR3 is TGTGCCTGGAGTAGCGGGGGGTTGGAGACCCAGTACTTC. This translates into CAWSSGGLETQYF.

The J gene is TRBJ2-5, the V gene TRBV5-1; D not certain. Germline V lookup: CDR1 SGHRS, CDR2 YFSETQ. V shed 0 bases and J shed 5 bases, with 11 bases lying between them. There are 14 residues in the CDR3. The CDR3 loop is CASSLVSPRETQYF. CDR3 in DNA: TGCGCCAGCAGCTTGGTATCACCGAGGGAGACCCAGTACTTC.

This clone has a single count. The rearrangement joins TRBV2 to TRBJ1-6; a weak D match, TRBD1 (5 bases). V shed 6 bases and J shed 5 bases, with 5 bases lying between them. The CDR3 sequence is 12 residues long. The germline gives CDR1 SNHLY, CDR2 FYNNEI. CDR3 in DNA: TGTGCCAGCAGACAGGATAATTCACCCCTCCACTTT. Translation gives CASRQDNSPLHF.

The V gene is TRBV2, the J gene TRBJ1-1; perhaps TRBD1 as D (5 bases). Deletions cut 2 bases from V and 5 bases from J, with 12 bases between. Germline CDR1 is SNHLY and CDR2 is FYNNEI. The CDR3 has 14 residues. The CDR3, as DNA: TGTGCCAGCAGTGAACAGGGTTTTTGGACTGAAGCTTTCTTT. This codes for CASSEQGFWTEAFF. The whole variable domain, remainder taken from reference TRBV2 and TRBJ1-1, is EPEVTQTPSHQVTQMGQEVILRCVPISNHLYFYWYRQILGQKVEFLVSFYNNEISEKSEIFDDQFSVERPDGSNFTLKIRSTKLEDSAMYFCASSEQGFWTEAFFGQGTRLTVV.

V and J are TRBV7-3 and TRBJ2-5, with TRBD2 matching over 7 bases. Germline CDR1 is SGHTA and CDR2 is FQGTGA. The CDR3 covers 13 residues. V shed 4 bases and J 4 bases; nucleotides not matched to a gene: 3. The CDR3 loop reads CASSSGLGETQYF. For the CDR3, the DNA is TGTGCCAGCAGCTCTGGACTAGGAGAGACCCAGTACTTC.

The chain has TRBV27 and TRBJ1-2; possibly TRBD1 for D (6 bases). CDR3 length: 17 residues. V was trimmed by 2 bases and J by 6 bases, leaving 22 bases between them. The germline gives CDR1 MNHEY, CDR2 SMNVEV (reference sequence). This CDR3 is CASSLQGRGELRNGYTF. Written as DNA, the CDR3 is TGTGCCAGCAGTTTACAGGGCAGGGGAGAACTAAGGAATGGCTACACCTTC.

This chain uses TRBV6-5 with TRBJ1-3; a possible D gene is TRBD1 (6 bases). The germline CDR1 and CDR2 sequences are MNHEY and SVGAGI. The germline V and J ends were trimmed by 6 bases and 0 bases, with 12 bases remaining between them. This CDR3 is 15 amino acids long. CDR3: CASRPPGHSGNTIYF. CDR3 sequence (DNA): TGTGCCAGCAGGCCCCCGGGACACTCTGGAAACACCATATATTTT.

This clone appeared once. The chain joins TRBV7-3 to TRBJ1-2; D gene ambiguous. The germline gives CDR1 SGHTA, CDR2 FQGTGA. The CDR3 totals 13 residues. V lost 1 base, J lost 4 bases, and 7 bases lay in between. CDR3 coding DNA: TGTGCCAGCAGCTTAATTCCCGGCTATGGCTACACCTTC. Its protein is CASSLIPGYGYTF.